This entry describes one T cell receptor beta chain. The same CDR3 can be traced to other DNA sequences in this sample. The CDR3 runs 16 residues. Germline values: CDR1 SGDLS, CDR2 YYNGEE. The V and J ends lost 4 bases and 2 bases, in that order; junction bases with no gene match: 4. CD45RO-negative cells were positively selected for CCR7, leaving out terminally differentiated effector memory CD45RA+ cells. This entry is derived from a study of shared clonotypes between healthy human individuals. This table comes from immunoSEQ multiplex PCR, and its TCRdb copy is limited to in-frame clones, with some not included. The table shows 1.5 million to 2.5 million clones, with about 94% occurring only once.

The source of this sequence is a man aged 18 to 29 in good health. The specimen sequenced was naive CD8+ T cells sorted from blood. The chain combines TRBV9 with TRBJ2-3; 13 positions match TRBD2. CDR3 coding DNA: TGTGCCAGCAGCCCAGGACTAGCGGGGGTCACAGATACGCAGTATTTT. Translation: CASSPGLAGVTDTQYF. Supplemented by reference TRBV9 and TRBJ2-3, the full variable domain reads DSGVTQTPKHLITATGQRVTLRCSPRSGDLSVYWYQQSLDQGLQFLIQYYNGEERAKGNILERFSAQQFPDLHSELNLSSLELGDSALYFCASSPGLAGVTDTQYFGPGTRLTVL.